This T cell receptor (beta chain) originates from a study of CD8+CD57+ T cells in acquired aplastic anemia. Study details: Sorted CD4+ and CD8+ cells gave an average of roughly 3.5 ug of DNA. Healthy donor sequencing depth: approximately 9.9 million CD4+, fewer than 12 million CD8+ reads. Study findings and constraints: Between the patient and control groups, CD8+ Simpson's diversity did not differ significantly. Some 31 CD8+ CDR3 sequences were shared between patients and controls.

To note about this clonotype: The target antigen is unknown.

The TCR beta profiling, which covered VDJ combination and CDR3 sequence, was carried out using genomic DNA as the template. TCRdb passed the reads through MiXCR, listing each CDR3 protein once. The table lists about 180,000 distinct CDR3 sequences, around half of them singletons. V lost 8 bases, J lost 4 bases, and 8 bases stayed unmatched. In germline, CDR1 is WSHSY, CDR2 SAAADI. The CDR3 runs to 15 residues. Sample: sorted CD4+, CD8+, or CD8+CD57+ T cells (not recorded which) from PBMCs. The sequence was obtained from a human donor in good health. V and J are TRBV10-2 and TRBJ2-3, with 11 positions matching TRBD2. CDR3 amino acids: CASGLSGREADTQYF. The CDR3 region has the DNA TGCGCCAGCGGCCTTAGCGGGAGGGAGGCAGATACGCAGTATTTT.